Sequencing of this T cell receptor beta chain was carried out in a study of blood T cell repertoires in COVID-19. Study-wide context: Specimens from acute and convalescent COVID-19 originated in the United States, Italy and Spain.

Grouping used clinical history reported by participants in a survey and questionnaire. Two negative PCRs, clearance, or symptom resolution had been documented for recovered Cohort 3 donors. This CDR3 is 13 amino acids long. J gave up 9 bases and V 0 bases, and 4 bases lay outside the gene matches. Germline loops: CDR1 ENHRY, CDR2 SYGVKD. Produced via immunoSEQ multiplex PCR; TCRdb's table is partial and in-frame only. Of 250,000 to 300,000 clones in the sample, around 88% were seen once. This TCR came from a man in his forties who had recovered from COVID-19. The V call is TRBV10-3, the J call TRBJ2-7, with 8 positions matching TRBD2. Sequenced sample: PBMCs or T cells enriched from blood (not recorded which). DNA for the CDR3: TGTGCCATCAGTGAGTCAGGACTAGCTCCGCAGTACTTC. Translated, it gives CAISESGLAPQYF.